The clone carrying this T cell receptor beta chain was seen more than once but under ten times. Its antigen is not known. Trimming pared 1 base from V and 0 bases from J, leaving 9 bases between. Germline V gives CDR1 SEHNR, CDR2 FQNEAQ (reference sequence). CDR3 length: 15 amino acids. This record belongs to a study of T-cell memory formation after mild COVID-19. General study findings and limits: Clones that contracted from day 15 to 85 had balanced CD4/CD8; later expanders were CD4+ biased. Day 37-peaking second-wave clones had unconfirmed SARS-CoV-2 specificity.

TCRdb redid the calling of the 5' RACE reads with MiXCR, one entry per CDR3 protein. The table has 250,000 to 300,000 distinct CDR3 sequences, around 15% seen once; the top ten hold about a fifth. The TCR was taken from a man in his late teens or twenties who had mild COVID-19 (a few samples of this study predate the infection). Cell type and time point are not known. The V gene is TRBV7-9, the J gene TRBJ1-1; D call uncertain. The sequencing input was PBMCs or a T cell subset sorted from them (not recorded which). In DNA, the CDR3 is TGTGCCAGCAGCTTAGAGGAGACCCTGAACACTGAAGCTTTCTTT. It translates to CASSLEETLNTEAFF.